The 30 T cell receptor beta chains given below trace back to one sample, sequenced in a study of T cells in localized non-small cell lung cancer. The repertoire was sequenced with immunoSEQ multiplex PCR; TCRdb's copy has only in-frame clones and lacks some. The sample lists tens of thousands of clones; approximately 84% were seen once. The sample in question was peripheral blood, obtained before any cancer treatment. All receptors come from a female donor of 60 years or more with stage I lung adenocarcinoma.

The chain couples TRBV5-6 to TRBJ2-1; 9 nucleotides agree with TRBD2. CDR1 and CDR2 (germline): SGHDT, YYEEEE. This CDR3 has 15 amino acids. J gave up 9 bases and V 3 bases, and 10 bases lay outside the gene matches. The DNA for the CDR3 is TGTGCCAGCAGCTGTATAGCGGGAGTCTACTGTGAGCAGTTCTTC. This sequence encodes CASSCIAGVYCEQFF.

The J gene is TRBJ1-2, the V gene TRBV6-1, with 7 bases identical to TRBD1. The CDR3 totals 13 residues. Trimming cost V 2 bases and J 8 bases; bases outside gene matches: 5. From germline, CDR1 is MNHNS and CDR2 SASEGT. CDR3 sequence (DNA): TGTGCCAGCAGTGAAAGGGACAGCCTGGGCTACACCTTC. Translating it yields CASSERDSLGYTF.

This clone appeared once. This sample includes further DNA sequences coding for the same CDR3. V is TRBV5-4 and J is TRBJ1-2, with unresolved D. V was cut by 2 bases and J by 5 bases, with 10 bases left in between. The CDR3 runs to 13 residues. Looked up from germline, CDR1 is SGHNT and CDR2 is YYREEE (reference sequence). The CDR3 protein is CASSLEGGYGYTF. The CDR3 bases are TGTGCCAGCAGCTTAGAGGGAGGTTATGGCTACACCTTC.

V gene TRBV5-1 combines with J gene TRBJ2-2, with TRBD2 as a possible D gene (6 bases). Deletions cut 7 bases from V and 6 bases from J, with 16 bases between. The CDR3 consists of 14 residues. Germline V gene sequence: CDR1 SGHRS, CDR2 YFSETQ. The CDR3 loop is CASGGAPSSGELFF. The CDR3 DNA follows: TGCGCCAGCGGCGGGGCCCCATCTTCCGGGGAGCTGTTTTTT.

The chain links TRBV2 to TRBJ1-1, with D hard to call. CDR1 is SNHLY, CDR2 FYNNEI, per germline. The CDR3 sequence is 13 residues long. V lost 6 bases to trimming and J lost 4 bases, with 12 bases between them. The CDR3 DNA reads TGTGCCAGCAGCCCGTTCTGGGGCACTGAAGCTTTCTTT. This encodes CASSPFWGTEAFF.

This chain links TRBV2 with TRBJ2-7; a weak D match, TRBD1 (6 bases). Trimming pared 1 base from V and 3 bases from J, leaving 13 bases between. CDR3 length: 15 amino acids. CDR1 and CDR2 (germline): SNHLY, FYNNEI. This chain's CDR3 is CASSEGGGAVYEQYF. The CDR3 nucleotides are TGTGCCAGCAGTGAAGGTGGGGGCGCGGTCTACGAGCAGTACTTC.

V usage is TRBV5-3 and J usage is TRBJ1-2; unclear D gene. TRBV5-3 is placed among ORFs of uncertain function. The CDR3 is made up of 15 amino acids. The ends were cut back, 10 bases at V and 3 bases at J, with 22 bases in the middle. The CDR3, as DNA: TGTGCCTCGAAGGTGAAAGGCGGATCTCACTATGGCTACACCTTC. It encodes CASKVKGGSHYGYTF.

The rearrangement uses TRBV2 and TRBJ1-1; no clear D. The CDR3 is made up of 11 amino acids. The ends were cut back, 11 bases at V and 1 base at J, with 8 bases in the middle. Germline CDR1 and CDR2: SNHLY and FYNNEI. CDR3 residues: CAWWKNTEAFF. The CDR3 nucleotides are TGTGCCTGGTGGAAGAACACTGAAGCTTTCTTT.

This clone was seen a single time. J is TRBJ2-1 and V is TRBV7-9; TRBD1 matches 7 bases. Losses at the gene ends were 6 bases for V and 9 bases for J; bases not matched to a gene: 5. The CDR3 covers 12 residues. CDR1 is SEHNR, CDR2 FQNEAQ, per germline (reference sequence). CDR3 in DNA: TGTGCCAGCAGTCCGGACAGGCGTGAGCAGTTCTTC. Its protein product is CASSPDRREQFF. Full variable domain (outside the CDR3, taken from reference TRBV7-9 and TRBJ2-1): DTGVSQNPRHKITKRGQNVTFRCDPISEHNRLYWYRQTLGQGPEFLTYFQNEAQLEKSRLLSDRFSAERPKGSFSTLEIQRTEQGDSAMYLCASSPDRREQFFGPGTRLTVL.

Only one count was recorded for this clone. The rearrangement uses TRBV15 and TRBJ2-2, with D maybe TRBD2 (5 bases). The CDR3 contains 15 residues. Germline V gene lookup returns CDR1 LNHNV and CDR2 YYDKDF (reference sequence). V was trimmed by 2 bases and J by 5 bases, leaving 12 bases between them. CDR3 residues: CATSRLNSETGELFF. CDR3 DNA: TGTGCCACCAGCAGACTCAATAGCGAAACCGGGGAGCTGTTTTTT. Filled out from reference TRBV15 and TRBJ2-2, the complete variable domain reads DAMVIQNPRYQVTQFGKPVTLSCSQTLNHNVMYWYQQKSSQAPKLLFHYYDKDFNNEADTPDNFQSRRPNTSFCFLDIRSPGLGDTAMYLCATSRLNSETGELFFGEGSRLTVL.

The chain employs TRBV10-3 and TRBJ2-3; unclear D gene. The CDR3 consists of 13 residues. Looked up from germline, CDR1 is ENHRY and CDR2 is SYGVKD. V lost 5 bases, J lost 1 base, and 7 bases lay in between. The CDR3 reads CAISPLGTDTQYF. CDR3 in DNA: TGTGCCATCAGTCCACTGGGCACAGATACGCAGTATTTT.

The rearrangement links TRBV27 to TRBJ2-7; 7 nucleotides align to TRBD1. V was clipped by 3 bases and J by 0 bases; unmatched bases: 5. The CDR3 is made up of 15 amino acids. Germline loops: CDR1 MNHEY, CDR2 SMNVEV (reference sequence). CDR3 protein: CASSFRTGPSYEQYF. The CDR3 nucleotides are TGTGCCAGCAGTTTCAGGACAGGTCCCTCCTACGAGCAGTACTTC.

This chain joins TRBV7-2 and TRBJ2-1; 9 bases match TRBD1. The CDR3 loop spans 18 amino acids. CDR1 is SGHTA and CDR2 is FQGNSA in the germline V gene. After removal of 8 bases from V and 0 bases from J, the junction contained 14 bases not matched to a gene. The CDR3: CASDNRGRWLSSYNEQFF. The CDR3 nucleotides are TGTGCCAGCGACAACAGGGGGCGTTGGCTTAGCTCCTACAATGAGCAGTTCTTC.

The chain carries TRBV4-1 and TRBJ2-1, with TRBD1 identical over 8 bases. From germline, CDR1 is MGHRA and CDR2 YSYEKL. The CDR3 runs 15 residues. The ends lost 5 bases at V and 2 bases at J; junction bases unmatched: 5. CDR3 DNA: TGCGCCAGCAGCGTACAGGGGGGCACCTACAATGAGCAGTTCTTC. Amino acids: CASSVQGGTYNEQFF.

CDR3 sequence: CASSPLRDQGGYGYTF. For the CDR3, the DNA is TGTGCCAGCTCACCACTGAGAGACCAAGGGGGCTATGGCTACACCTTC. The rearrangement uses TRBV18 and TRBJ1-2; tentatively, D is TRBD1 (6 bases). Trimming removed 1 base at V and 4 bases at J, with 16 bases between. Germline-derived CDR1 and CDR2 are KGHSH and LQKENI. The CDR3 spans 16 residues.

This sequence joins TRBV7-3 and TRBJ2-3; D perhaps matches TRBD2 (6 bases). Germline V gene lookup returns CDR1 SGHTA and CDR2 FQGTGA. The germline V and J ends were trimmed by 3 bases and 4 bases, with 14 bases remaining between them. The CDR3 length is 15 residues. The CDR3 region is CASSFNAGRPDTQYF. The CDR3, as DNA: TGTGCCAGCAGCTTTAACGCGGGACGGCCAGATACGCAGTATTTT. The whole variable domain, remainder taken from reference TRBV7-3 and TRBJ2-3, is GAGVSQTPSNKVTEKGKYVELRCDPISGHTALYWYRQSLGQGPEFLIYFQGTGAADDSGLPNDRFFAVRPEGSVSTLKIQRTERGDSAVYLCASSFNAGRPDTQYFGPGTRLTVL.

The CDR3 sequence: CASSTGTGLVGELFF. CDR3 coding DNA: TGTGCCAGCAGTACCGGGACAGGGCTTGTCGGGGAGCTGTTTTTT. The gene calls are TRBV2 and TRBJ2-2, with TRBD1 matching 9 bases. The CDR3 consists of 15 residues. The V and J ends lost 5 bases and 7 bases, in that order; junction bases with no gene match: 8. From germline, CDR1 is SNHLY and CDR2 FYNNEI.

V usage is TRBV4-1 and J usage is TRBJ1-1, with D possibly matching TRBD1 (5 bases). Germline V gene lookup returns CDR1 MGHRA and CDR2 YSYEKL. The CDR3 consists of 14 residues. V gave up 6 bases and J gave up 3 bases, with 14 bases separating them. The CDR3 coding sequence is TGCGCCAGCAGGGGGCCCTTGCGGGACACTGAAGCTTTCTTT. This translates into CASRGPLRDTEAFF.

The chain employs TRBV6-4 and TRBJ2-3; D unclear. The CDR3 runs 14 residues. Trimming stripped 6 bases from V and 1 base from J, with 11 bases between. The germline gives CDR1 MRHNA, CDR2 SNTAGT. CDR3: CASRKSIGTDTQYF. The CDR3 DNA follows: TGTGCCAGCAGAAAGAGTATCGGCACAGATACGCAGTATTTT.

V is TRBV27 and J is TRBJ2-1; 7 bases map to TRBD1. The CDR3 is made up of 17 amino acids. CDR1 and CDR2 from the germline V gene are MNHEY and SMNVEV (reference sequence). V trimming: 8 bases; J trimming: 8 bases; junction bases outside the gene matches: 21. CDR3 nucleotide sequence: TGTGCCAGCTCTCGAAGGGGACAGACGCCTACATCCCATGAGCAGTTCTTC. Translation: CASSRRGQTPTSHEQFF.

The chain is built from TRBV13 and TRBJ2-6; D uncertain. The CDR3 is 14 amino acids. Per the germline V gene, CDR1 is PRHDT and CDR2 is FYEKMQ (reference sequence). The V end lost 1 base, the J end lost 1 base, and 2 bases lay between the germline ends. This CDR3 reads CASSLASGANVLTF. In DNA form, the CDR3 reads TGTGCCAGCAGCTTAGCTTCTGGGGCCAACGTCCTGACTTTC. The whole variable domain, remainder taken from reference TRBV13 and TRBJ2-6, is AAGVIQSPRHLIKEKRETATLKCYPIPRHDTVYWYQQGPGQDPQFLISFYEKMQSDKGSIPDRFSAQQFSDYHSELNMSSLELGDSALYFCASSLASGANVLTFGAGSRLTVL.

The chain carries TRBV7-9 and TRBJ2-5, with D tentatively TRBD2 (6 bases). Germline CDR1 is SEHNR and CDR2 is FQNEAQ (reference sequence). The CDR3 loop spans 14 amino acids. Deletions cut 5 bases from V and 5 bases from J, with 15 bases between. The CDR3 sequence is CASSPGDFVETQYF. The CDR3 DNA reads TGTGCCAGCAGCCCCGGGGACTTTGTGGAGACCCAGTACTTC.

The sample holds one count of this clone. The chain joins TRBV4-2 to TRBJ1-6; weak D call: TRBD1 (5 bases). V was pared by 5 bases and J by 0 bases, with 11 bases between. The CDR3 extends over 16 amino acids. Germline V lookup: CDR1 LGHNA, CDR2 YNFKEQ. The CDR3 region has the DNA TGTGCCAGCAGCGAGGGGCGGAGCTCCTATAATTCACCCCTCCACTTT. It translates to CASSEGRSSYNSPLHF.

The V call is TRBV4-1, the J call TRBJ1-1, with D unclear. Trimming pared 2 bases from V and 0 bases from J, leaving 22 bases between. CDR1 MGHRA and CDR2 YSYEKL come from the germline V gene. The CDR3 consists of 19 residues. CDR3 loop: CASSQKKGPQPGMNTEAFF. CDR3 sequence (DNA): TGCGCCAGCAGCCAAAAGAAAGGGCCTCAGCCCGGAATGAACACTGAAGCTTTCTTT.

V and J are TRBV10-1 and TRBJ1-2, with 7 nucleotides matching TRBD1. Germline CDR1 reads WNHNN; CDR2 reads SYGVQD (reference sequence). The trim removed 8 bases at V and 4 bases at J, leaving 16 bases unmatched. The CDR3 has 16 residues. This CDR3 is CASGTGTALRIYGYTF. The CDR3 region has the DNA TGCGCCAGCGGAACCGGGACAGCCTTAAGGATCTATGGCTACACCTTC.

The chain recombines TRBV5-1 with TRBJ2-5, with 10 bases matching TRBD2. J gave up 3 bases and V 0 bases, and 2 bases lay outside the gene matches. CDR1 and CDR2 (germline): SGHRS, YFSETQ. The CDR3 has 15 amino acids. The CDR3 here is CASSLGTSGKETQYF. CDR3 in DNA: TGCGCCAGCAGCTTGGGGACTAGCGGAAAAGAGACCCAGTACTTC.

The chain is built from TRBV19 and TRBJ2-6; TRBD1 matches at 7 bases. Germline V gene lookup returns CDR1 LNHDA and CDR2 SQIVND (reference sequence). The ends lost 4 bases at V and 0 bases at J; junction bases unmatched: 6. CDR3 length: 17 amino acids. For the CDR3, the DNA is TGTGCCAGTAGTACCCGACAGGGCTCCTCTGGGGCCAACGTCCTGACTTTC. It translates to CASSTRQGSSGANVLTF.

The rearrangement uses TRBV5-5 and TRBJ1-2; D is uncertain. Trimming shortened V by 5 bases and J by 4 bases, and 12 bases separated the two germline ends. Looked up from germline, CDR1 is SGHKS and CDR2 is YYEKEE (reference sequence). The CDR3 totals 13 residues. CDR3 sequence: CASRVGNIYGYTF. The CDR3 nucleotides read TGTGCCAGCAGGGTGGGCAACATCTATGGCTACACCTTC.

The table lists this clone with a count of one. The chain has TRBV27 and TRBJ1-1, with 9 bases matching TRBD1. The CDR3 loop spans 16 amino acids. CDR1 and CDR2 from the germline V gene are MNHEY and SMNVEV (reference sequence). V was clipped by 5 bases and J by 1 base; unmatched bases: 8. This CDR3 is CASSPRQGVPNTEAFF. CDR3 bases: TGTGCCAGCAGTCCCCGACAGGGGGTTCCGAACACTGAAGCTTTCTTT.

The V gene is TRBV7-2, the J gene TRBJ2-5; D is unresolved. The germline CDR1 and CDR2 sequences are SGHTA and FQGNSA. This CDR3 comprises 13 residues. V shed 4 bases and J shed 5 bases, with 11 bases lying between them. Here the CDR3 reads CASSYSFDETQYF. Written as DNA, the CDR3 is TGTGCCAGCAGCTACAGCTTCGATGAGACCCAGTACTTC.